The 27 T cell receptor beta chains listed next were all sequenced from one sample in a study of blood T cell repertoires in COVID-19. Here immunoSEQ multiplex PCR was the method, and the copy in TCRdb shows in-frame clones only, minus some. Among 100,000 to 150,000 clones listed, roughly 89% were seen once. The sequenced sample was peripheral blood. The source of these receptors is a man in his fifties or sixties with COVID-19, enrolled during active disease.

This clone was found once. J is TRBJ1-4 and V is TRBV4-2; D gene unclear. CDR3 length: 17 amino acids. Looked up from germline, CDR1 is LGHNA and CDR2 is YNFKEQ. V was pared by 1 base and J by 0 bases, with 12 bases between. The CDR3 loop reads CASSQGQRTTTNEKLFF. The DNA for the CDR3 is TGTGCCAGCAGCCAAGGACAACGTACCACAACTAATGAAAAACTGTTTTTT.

In its sample, this clone was seen once. This chain links TRBV6-5 with TRBJ1-2, with 7 positions matching TRBD1. The CDR3 spans 14 residues. J was trimmed by 4 bases and V by 6 bases; bases with no gene match: 8. The germline V gene has CDR1 MNHEY and CDR2 SVGAGI. The CDR3 spells CASRPTGQSYGYTF. The CDR3 coding sequence is TGTGCCAGCAGGCCGACAGGGCAGTCCTATGGCTACACCTTC.

The V and J genes are TRBV5-1 and TRBJ1-6; 7 positions agree with TRBD1. Germline CDR1 and CDR2: SGHRS and YFSETQ. V trimming: 0 bases; J trimming: 7 bases; junction bases outside the gene matches: 1. The length of the CDR3 is 14 residues. The CDR3, as DNA: TGCGCCAGCAGCTTGGAACAGGGGAATTCACCCCTCCACTTT. This encodes CASSLEQGNSPLHF.

V gene TRBV29-1 combines with J gene TRBJ2-1, with 11 bases fitting TRBD2. The CDR3 spans 14 residues. Trimming took 3 bases from V and 7 from J; bases not matched to a gene: 5. CDR1 and CDR2 (germline): SQVTM, ANQGSEA. The CDR3 DNA follows: TGCAGCGTTGATAGACTAGCGGGGAGGAATGAGCAGTTCTTC. Residues: CSVDRLAGRNEQFF.

This chain connects TRBV5-1 to TRBJ2-1, with D hard to call. Per the germline V gene, CDR1 is SGHRS and CDR2 is YFSETQ. The CDR3 extends over 14 amino acids. V gave up 0 bases and J gave up 6 bases, with 10 bases separating them. CDR3: CASSLAYSVNEQFF. The CDR3 nucleotides are TGCGCCAGCAGCTTGGCCTACTCTGTCAATGAGCAGTTCTTC.

The rearrangement links TRBV7-2 to TRBJ2-6, with D tentatively TRBD2 (6 bases). Germline V CDR1 and CDR2: SGHTA, FQGNSA. Trimming stripped 0 bases from V and 1 base from J, with 7 bases between. The CDR3 spans 16 residues. CDR3 bases: TGTGCCAGCAGCTTAGCGGGGGGTTCTGGGGCCAACGTCCTGACTTTC. Translating gives CASSLAGGSGANVLTF.

The V call is TRBV5-4, the J call TRBJ2-5, with 9 bases that match TRBD2. This CDR3 is built from 15 residues. V shed 5 bases, J shed 3 bases, and the junction held 8 bases outside the gene matches. Germline-derived CDR1 and CDR2 are SGHNT and YYREEE (reference sequence). CDR3 loop: CASSSDRGGEETQYF. The CDR3 nucleotides read TGTGCCAGCAGTTCCGACCGCGGGGGGGAAGAGACCCAGTACTTC.

This chain uses TRBV15 with TRBJ1-2; D is unclear. The CDR3 length is 14 residues. Germline loops: CDR1 LNHNV, CDR2 YYDKDF (reference sequence). V lost 5 bases and J 3 bases, leaving 13 bases between the germline ends. The DNA of the CDR3 is TGTGCCACCAGCCCCCGAGGAAGAGACTATGGCTACACCTTC. Its protein product is CATSPRGRDYGYTF. The full variable domain, rest sourced from reference TRBV15 and TRBJ1-2, is DAMVIQNPRYQVTQFGKPVTLSCSQTLNHNVMYWYQQKSSQAPKLLFHYYDKDFNNEADTPDNFQSRRPNTSFCFLDIRSPGLGDTAMYLCATSPRGRDYGYTFGSGTRLTVV.

DNA of the CDR3: TGTGCCAGTAGCACACAGACAGGGGACACAGATACGCAGTATTTT. It is translated as CASSTQTGDTDTQYF. The chain links TRBV19 to TRBJ2-3, with 8 positions matching TRBD1. V shed 6 bases, J shed 2 bases, and the junction held 7 bases outside the gene matches. Per germline, CDR1 LNHDA and CDR2 SQIVND (reference sequence). This CDR3 region has 15 residues.

The chain is built from TRBV5-4 and TRBJ1-4; 7 nucleotides match TRBD1. Germline CDR1 reads SGHNT; CDR2 reads YYREEE (reference sequence). The CDR3 has 19 residues. The trim removed 3 bases at V and 0 bases at J, leaving 14 bases unmatched. The CDR3 DNA sequence: TGTGCCAGCAGCTCCGATCTCCGGGACAGTTACTCAACTAATGAAAAACTGTTTTTT. It encodes CASSSDLRDSYSTNEKLFF. Variable domain in full (rest from reference TRBV5-4 and TRBJ1-4): ETGVTQSPTHLIKTRGQQVTLRCSSQSGHNTVSWYQQALGQGPQFIFQYYREEENGRGNFPPRFSGLQFPNYSSELNVNALELDDSALYLCASSSDLRDSYSTNEKLFFGSGTQLSVL.

The J gene is TRBJ1-6, the V gene TRBV2; 7 nucleotides agree with TRBD1. V trimming: 6 bases; J trimming: 2 bases; junction bases outside the gene matches: 10. This CDR3 comprises 17 residues. Germline V CDR1 and CDR2: SNHLY, FYNNEI. The DNA of the CDR3 is TGTGCCAGCAGAGAGACTGACAGGGTCGCCTATAATTCACCCCTCCACTTT. Translation gives CASRETDRVAYNSPLHF. Full variable domain (remainder filled in from reference TRBV2 and TRBJ1-6): EPEVTQTPSHQVTQMGQEVILRCVPISNHLYFYWYRQILGQKVEFLVSFYNNEISEKSEIFDDQFSVERPDGSNFTLKIRSTKLEDSAMYFCASRETDRVAYNSPLHFGNGTRLTVT.

The gene calls are TRBV12-2 and TRBJ1-1; no check of the table's D call, TRBD1, against the DNA was made. TRBV12-2 is tagged as a pseudogene. The CDR3 extends over 15 amino acids. CDR3 sequence (DNA): TGTGCAAGTCGCTTAGTAGGCAGGGGTGACACTGAAGCTTTCTTT. This encodes CASRLVGRGDTEAFF.

V gene TRBV5-6 combines with J gene TRBJ1-1; tentatively, D is TRBD1 (6 bases). V was cut by 3 bases and J by 4 bases, with 16 bases left in between. This CDR3 has 15 residues. Germline assignment: CDR1 SGHDT and CDR2 YYEEEE. CDR3 region: CASSSDRFSSTEAFF. CDR3 bases: TGTGCCAGCAGCTCAGACAGGTTTAGTAGCACTGAAGCTTTCTTT.

The CDR3 sequence: CASSQEQGTRDYGYTF. CDR3 nucleotides: TGTGCCAGCAGCCAAGAACAGGGGACGAGGGACTATGGCTACACCTTC. The rearrangement links TRBV4-2 to TRBJ1-2; 7 bases map to TRBD1. This CDR3 has 16 residues. The V and J ends lost 0 bases and 3 bases, in that order; junction bases with no gene match: 7. CDR1 is LGHNA and CDR2 is YNFKEQ in the germline V gene.

J is TRBJ1-2 and V is TRBV5-1; TRBD1 agrees at 9 bases. The CDR3 extends over 17 amino acids. J gave up 6 bases and V 1 base, and 13 bases lay outside the gene matches. Germline loops: CDR1 SGHRS, CDR2 YFSETQ. CDR3 sequence (DNA): TGCGCCAGCAGCTTGAGCTCCTGGACAGGGGTGGGAGATGGCTACACCTTC. This codes for CASSLSSWTGVGDGYTF.

V is TRBV7-9 and J is TRBJ2-5; 10 nucleotides agree with TRBD1. Germline V gives CDR1 SEHNR, CDR2 FQNEAQ (reference sequence). Trimming at V came to 1 base and at J to 8 bases, leaving 13 bases not matched to a gene. CDR3 length: 17 residues. As DNA, the CDR3 is TGTGCCAGCAGCTTAGTAGGGTCGGGACAGGGGCTGGGAACCCAGTACTTC. Its translation: CASSLVGSGQGLGTQYF.

J is TRBJ2-7 and V is TRBV6-5, with 12 bases identical to TRBD2. This CDR3 spans 16 amino acids. CDR1 and CDR2 from the germline V gene are MNHEY and SVGAGI. J lost 3 bases, V lost 4 bases, and 7 bases had no gene match. The CDR3 DNA is TGTGCCAGCAGTTTAGGGGCTAGCGGGGGGGTCTACGAGCAGTACTTC. Translating it yields CASSLGASGGVYEQYF.

As to this clone: Within the sample, other DNA sequences also encode this same CDR3. This chain joins TRBV4-1 and TRBJ1-1; no clear D. The CDR3 has 14 amino acids. The ends were cut back, 0 bases at V and 1 base at J, with 6 bases in the middle. Looked up from germline, CDR1 is MGHRA and CDR2 is YSYEKL. The CDR3 reads CASSQDLGNTEAFF. DNA for the CDR3: TGCGCCAGCAGCCAAGATCTAGGGAACACTGAAGCTTTCTTT.

This chain joins TRBV9 and TRBJ2-7; D is possibly TRBD1 (6 bases). Trimming took off 4 bases at V and 4 bases at J, with 9 bases between the two ends. The CDR3 contains 12 residues. Germline V CDR1 and CDR2: SGDLS, YYNGEE. The CDR3 DNA sequence: TGTGCCAGCAGCCATACAGGGTACGAGCAGTACTTC. It encodes CASSHTGYEQYF.

The chain recombines TRBV7-3 with TRBJ2-2; tentatively, D is TRBD1 (6 bases). The CDR3 contains 15 residues. V was clipped by 1 base and J by 5 bases, with 11 bases between them. Germline lookup yields CDR1 SGHTA and CDR2 FQGTGA. The CDR3 spells CASSLNRDGTGELFF. The CDR3 nucleotides are TGTGCCAGCAGCTTAAACAGGGACGGGACCGGGGAGCTGTTTTTT.

This chain connects TRBV20-1 to TRBJ2-5; no reliable D call. V was trimmed by 3 bases and J by 2 bases, leaving 7 bases between them. This CDR3 comprises 12 residues. Germline CDR1 reads DFQATT; CDR2 reads SNEGSKA (reference sequence). The DNA for the CDR3 is TGCAGTGCTAGTCACTTTCAAGAGACCCAGTACTTC. Residues: CSASHFQETQYF.

This clone has a single count. The chain recombines TRBV7-3 with TRBJ2-3, with TRBD2 identical over 9 bases. CDR3 size: 15 residues. V lost 1 base, J lost 6 bases, and 5 bases stayed unmatched. CDR1 is SGHTA, CDR2 FQGTGA, per germline. CDR3 in amino acids: CASSLKAGGPDTQYF. In nucleotides, the CDR3 is TGTGCCAGCAGCTTAAAAGCGGGGGGTCCTGATACGCAGTATTTT.

The genes are TRBV14 and TRBJ1-3; D not certain. Between the trimmed V and J ends, which lost 3 bases and 4 bases, there was a span of 4 bases. CDR1 and CDR2 from the germline V gene are SGHDN and FVKESK. This CDR3 has 12 amino acids. This CDR3 reads CASSQLGNTIYF. The CDR3 nucleotides read TGTGCCAGCAGCCAGCTAGGAAACACCATATATTTT.

This clone was found a few times. The rearrangement joins TRBV4-1 to TRBJ1-2; D perhaps matches TRBD1 (6 bases). Deletions cut 2 bases from V and 2 bases from J, with 15 bases between. The CDR3 spans 16 residues. Germline-derived CDR1 and CDR2 are MGHRA and YSYEKL. The CDR3 DNA reads TGCGCCAGCAGCCAACTTAACAGGGAAAGGAACTATGGCTACACCTTC. It yields the protein CASSQLNRERNYGYTF.

The J gene is TRBJ2-1, the V gene TRBV6-6; tentatively, D is TRBD1 (5 bases). Germline-derived CDR1 and CDR2 are MNHNY and SVGAGI (reference sequence). V lost 5 bases to trimming and J lost 4 bases, with 12 bases between them. The CDR3 contains 14 residues. CDR3 nucleotide sequence: TGTGCCAGCAGTATCAGGGCAGTATACAATGAGCAGTTCTTC. As protein: CASSIRAVYNEQFF.

The genes are TRBV6-2 or TRBV6-3 and TRBJ2-5; TRBD2 is a possible D gene (6 bases). Germline V gene data show CDR1 as MNHEY and CDR2 as SVGEGT. This CDR3 has 15 amino acids. V was shortened by 5 bases and J by 2 bases, with 15 bases between the two germline ends. CDR3 residues: CASSRGLTTQETQYF. The CDR3 DNA sequence: TGTGCCAGCAGTCGGGGACTCACTACGCAAGAGACCCAGTACTTC.

The rearrangement uses TRBV12-5 and TRBJ1-2; D gene uncertain. The ends were cut back, 4 bases at V and 8 bases at J, with 8 bases in the middle. This CDR3 region has 11 residues. Looked up from germline, CDR1 is LGHNT and CDR2 is FRNRAP. CDR3 residues: CASGSRFGYTF. The DNA of the CDR3 is TGTGCTAGTGGTTCTCGGTTCGGCTACACCTTC.